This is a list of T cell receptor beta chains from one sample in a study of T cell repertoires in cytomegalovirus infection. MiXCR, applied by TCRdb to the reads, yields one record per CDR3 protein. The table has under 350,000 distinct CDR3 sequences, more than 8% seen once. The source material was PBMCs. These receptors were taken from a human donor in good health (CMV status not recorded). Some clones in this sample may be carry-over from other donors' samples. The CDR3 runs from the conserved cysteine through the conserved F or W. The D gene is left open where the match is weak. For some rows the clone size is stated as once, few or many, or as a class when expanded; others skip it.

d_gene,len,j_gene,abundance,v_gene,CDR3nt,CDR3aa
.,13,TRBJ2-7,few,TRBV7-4,TGTGCCAGCAACCCCTCCGGGGAATACGAGCAGTACTTC,CASNPSGEYEQYF
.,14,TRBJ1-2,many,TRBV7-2,TGTGCCAGCAGCTTAGTCGGGTTTAACTATGGCTACACCTTC,CASSLVGFNYGYTF
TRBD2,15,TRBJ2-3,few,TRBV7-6,TGTGCCAGCAGCCCGGGACTAGCGCACACAGATACGCAGTATTTT,CASSPGLAHTDTQYF
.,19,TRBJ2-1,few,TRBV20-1,TGCAGTGCTAGAGCCAGACAGGGGGCGCGAGGGACTAGCAGGGATGAGCAGTTCTTC,CSARARQGARGTSRDEQFF
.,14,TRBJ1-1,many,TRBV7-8,TGTGCCAGCAGCTCCTTCTTGGCCGACACTGAAGCTTTCTTT,CASSSFLADTEAFF
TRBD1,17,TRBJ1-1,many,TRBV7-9,TGTGCCAGCAGCCCCCTACCGACAGGGAGAGGAAACACTGAAGCTTTCTTT,CASSPLPTGRGNTEAFF
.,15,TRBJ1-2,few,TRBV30,TGTGCCTGGAGTGTATCCGGCGGGGGTAACTATGGCTACACCTTC,CAWSVSGGGNYGYTF
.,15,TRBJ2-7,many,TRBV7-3,TGTGCCAGCAGCCTTGCCGCAGGGAAAGTATACGAGCAGTACTTC,CASSLAAGKVYEQYF
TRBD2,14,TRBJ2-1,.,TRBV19,TGTGCCAGTAAAGGGACTAGCGGCTACAATGAGCAGTTCTTC,CASKGTSGYNEQFF
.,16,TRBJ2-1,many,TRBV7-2,TGTGCCAGCAGCTCCGTCGTGCGCAGGGATATCAATGAGCAGTTCTTC,CASSSVVRRDINEQFF
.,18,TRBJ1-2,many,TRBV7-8,TGTGCCAGCAGCCCCGGGGGAGGGGCCCACTCTTCCCTCTATGGCTACACCTTC,CASSPGGGAHSSLYGYTF
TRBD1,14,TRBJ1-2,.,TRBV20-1,TGCAGTGCTAGCGGCAGGGGGCAGGACTATGGCTACACCTTC,CSASGRGQDYGYTF
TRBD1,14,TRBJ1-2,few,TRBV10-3,TGTGCCATCAGTAGCCGGGACAGGGGCTATGGCTACACCTTC,CAISSRDRGYGYTF
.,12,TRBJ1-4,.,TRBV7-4,TGTGCCAGCAGCTTAGAGGGGCGAGGATTGTTTTTT,CASSLEGRGLFF
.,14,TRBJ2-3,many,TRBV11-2,TGTGCCAGCAGCCGAACTAGGGACACAGATACGCAGTATTTT,CASSRTRDTDTQYF
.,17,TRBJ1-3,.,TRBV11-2,TGTGCCAGCAGCGTTTCTTACAGGGAAAATTCTGGAAACACCATATATTTT,CASSVSYRENSGNTIYF
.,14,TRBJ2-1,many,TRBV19,TGTGCCAGTAGTACCTCGCGGTCCTACAATGAGCAGTTCTTC,CASSTSRSYNEQFF
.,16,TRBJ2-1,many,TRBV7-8,TGTGCCAGCAGCCAAGGGTTAGGGGAGTTCATCAATGAGCAGTTCTTC,CASSQGLGEFINEQFF
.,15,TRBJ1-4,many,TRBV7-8,TGTGCCAGCAGCTTCCGGGGTGCGGGGAATGAAAAACTGTTTTTT,CASSFRGAGNEKLFF
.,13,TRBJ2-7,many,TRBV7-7,TGTGCCAGCAGCGCCGGGACACACTACGAGCAGTACTTC,CASSAGTHYEQYF
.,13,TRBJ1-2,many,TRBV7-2,TGTGCCAGCAGCTTTGGGCAGTCTTATGGCTACACCTTC,CASSFGQSYGYTF
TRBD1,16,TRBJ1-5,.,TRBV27,TGTGCCAGCAGTTTATCCGGACAGGGTCGGAGTCAGCCCCAGCATTTT,CASSLSGQGRSQPQHF
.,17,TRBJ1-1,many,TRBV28,TGTGCCAGCAGTCTCTATATAGGGACATCTCTGAACACTGAAGCTTTCTTT,CASSLYIGTSLNTEAFF
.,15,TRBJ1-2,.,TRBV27,TGTGCCAGCAGTTGGGGCAGGGAAATATATGGGGGCTACACCTTC,CASSWGREIYGGYTF
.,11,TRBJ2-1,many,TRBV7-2,TGTGCCAGCAGCTTCTTGAATGAGCAGTTCTTC,CASSFLNEQFF